Listed below are T cell receptor beta chains from one sample, sequenced in a study of blood T cell repertoires in COVID-19. The protocol was immunoSEQ multiplex PCR, while the TCRdb copy is restricted to in-frame clones and leaves out a portion. The sample has about 160,000 clones; roughly 82% are singletons. What was sequenced was peripheral blood. The receptors were gathered from a man between 65 and 80 years old with acute or convalescent COVID-19. The CDR3 runs from the conserved cysteine through the conserved F or W. The D gene is left open where the match is weak. A row's size may be missing; if present it is once, few, many or a size class.

clone size,D gene,J gene,V gene,CDR3 protein,CDR3 DNA
NA,NA,TRBJ1-3,TRBV29-1,CSAGLSGNTIYF,TGCAGCGCGGGCCTCTCTGGAAACACCATATATTTT
NA,TRBD1,TRBJ1-1,TRBV18,CASSRTGTGVIGKNTEAFF,TGTGCCAGCTCACGGACCGGGACAGGGGTTATCGGAAAGAACACTGAAGCTTTCTTT
NA,NA,TRBJ2-1,TRBV21-1,CASSKALSGLPHGNNEQFF,TGTGCCAGCAGCAAAGCGCTTTCTGGCCTCCCGCACGGGAACAATGAGCAGTTCTTC
NA,NA,TRBJ1-1,TRBV3-1/TRBV3-2,CASSQVGGDTEAFF,TGTGCCAGCAGCCAAGTGGGGGGGGACACTGAAGCTTTCTTT
NA,NA,TRBJ2-2,TRBV3-1/TRBV3-2,CASSPTFSTYNTGELFF,TGTGCCAGCAGCCCTACGTTCTCGACATACAACACCGGGGAGCTGTTTTTT
once,NA,TRBJ2-2,TRBV9,CASSVGVSDNTGELFF,TGTGCCAGCAGCGTAGGCGTTAGCGATAACACCGGGGAGCTGTTTTTT
NA,NA,TRBJ1-5,TRBV10-1,CASSSLQPQHF,TGCGCCAGCAGCTCGTTACAGCCCCAGCATTTT
NA,NA,TRBJ1-2,TRBV6-1,CASSELGGHYGYTF,TGTGCCAGCAGTGAATTGGGGGGACACTATGGCTACACCTTC
NA,NA,TRBJ2-5,TRBV25-1,CASSERGRGEGETQYF,TGTGCCAGCAGTGAACGGGGCAGGGGCGAGGGTGAGACCCAGTACTTC
NA,TRBD1,TRBJ1-2,TRBV19,CASKQGTGNKGYTF,TGTGCCAGTAAACAAGGGACAGGGAATAAGGGCTACACCTTC
NA,NA,TRBJ2-2,TRBV27,CASRRGQNTGELFF,TGTGCCAGCAGAAGGGGACAGAACACCGGGGAGCTGTTTTTT
NA,TRBD1,TRBJ1-5,TRBV6-1,CASSERQGAGQPQHF,TGTGCCAGCAGTGAACGGCAGGGGGCAGGCCAGCCCCAGCATTTT
NA,NA,TRBJ2-2,TRBV14,CASSPPNLGNTGELFF,TGTGCCAGCAGCCCACCTAACCTAGGGAACACCGGGGAGCTGTTTTTT
NA,NA,TRBJ2-1,TRBV7-6,CASSLPYRGLHNEQFF,TGTGCCAGCAGCTTACCCTACAGGGGACTCCACAATGAGCAGTTCTTC
NA,TRBD2,TRBJ2-1,TRBV24-1,CATSDVTSGEYNEQFF,TGTGCCACCAGTGATGTGACTAGCGGGGAATACAATGAGCAGTTCTTC
NA,TRBD1,TRBJ1-2,TRBV12-3/TRBV12-4,CASSKTGGEGYTF,TGTGCCAGCAGTAAAACAGGGGGAGAGGGCTACACCTTC
NA,NA,TRBJ1-6,TRBV30,CAWEEGRNSPLHF,TGTGCCTGGGAGGAGGGTAGGAATTCACCCCTCCACTTT